This T cell receptor (beta chain) was obtained from a study of cytomegalovirus exposure and HLA in healthy donors. Background on the study: In terms of ancestry, the Caucasian-associated cluster contained about four fifths of the 350 to 450 genotyped donors. Study observations and caveats: Earlier findings revealed that most TCR beta V segments proved productive either about 87% or about 30% of the time. When analyzed later, a missense DCLRE1C variant was found to be linked to TCR beta V- and J-gene trimming.

For this clone: The antigen is unknown.

60 Vbeta and 13 Jbeta primers were used in PCR. Using immunoSEQ multiplex PCR, the repertoire was profiled, and TCRdb retains in-frame clones only, with some absent. In the table there are over 200,000 clones, 82% of which are singletons. The ends lost 2 bases at V and 5 bases at J; junction bases unmatched: 5. This CDR3 region has 15 residues. In germline, CDR1 is MNHEY, CDR2 SVGAGI. V and J are TRBV6-5 and TRBJ2-1; 8 nucleotides line up with TRBD1. The sequenced sample was PBMCs. The TCR comes from a woman aged 40-49 years in good health and CMV-seropositive. The CDR3 spells CASSYATGANNEQFF. The CDR3 nucleotides read TGTGCCAGCAGTTACGCGACAGGGGCAAACAATGAGCAGTTCTTC.